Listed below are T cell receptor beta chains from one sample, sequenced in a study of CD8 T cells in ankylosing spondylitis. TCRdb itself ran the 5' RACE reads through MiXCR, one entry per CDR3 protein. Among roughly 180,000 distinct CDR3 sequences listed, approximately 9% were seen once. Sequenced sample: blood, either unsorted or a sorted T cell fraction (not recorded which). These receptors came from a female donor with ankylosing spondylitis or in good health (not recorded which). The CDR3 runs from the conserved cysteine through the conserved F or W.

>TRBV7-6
CASSPTGGEMSEQFF
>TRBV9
CASSVGTGDVQETQYF
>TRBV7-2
CASSFFGGSAYEQYF
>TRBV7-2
CASSQRTGTAEAFF
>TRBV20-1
CSARGSERDYNEQFF
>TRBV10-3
CAISESMELDYFNEQFF
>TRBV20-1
CSARGLAGGPSYEQYF
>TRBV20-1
CSAKTGGLTF
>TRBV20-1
CSASHGGRGHEQFF
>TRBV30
CAWSGAGVRAGELFF
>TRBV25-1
CASSLGGYREQYF
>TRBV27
CASSLERYGGAFF
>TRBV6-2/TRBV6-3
CASRGDTQYF
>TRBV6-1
CASSPSLSGGYTF
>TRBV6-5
CASSYGTGQGFLNYGYTF
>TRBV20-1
CSAYVGDTEAFF
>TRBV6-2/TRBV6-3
CASDPGSYEQYF
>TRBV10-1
CASSDPRSRQETQYF
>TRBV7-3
CASSLNRGGRNEQFF
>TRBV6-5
CASSSLTTRELFF
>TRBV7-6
CASSFLGQGARELFF
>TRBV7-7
CASQHPGLAGVYEQFF
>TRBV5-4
CAGVRGNTQYF
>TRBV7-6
CASMGQGMGGYTF
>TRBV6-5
CASSYTVLESSYNSPLHF
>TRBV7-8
CASRGGTGSYEQYF
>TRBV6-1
CASRTPGTSNPYEQYF
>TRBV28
CASSPQRTTDTQYF
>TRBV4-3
CASSQDRGGPGELFF
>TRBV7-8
CASSYALVNTEAFF
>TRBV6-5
CASSYPNPIAGDGNEQFF
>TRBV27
CASSLSAGINEQFF
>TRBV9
CASAGGSTEAFF
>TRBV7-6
CASSPRQAGGYTF
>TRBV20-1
CSAVGYNEQFF
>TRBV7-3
CASTSQGWDEQFF
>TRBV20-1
CSVSRREGNRNEQFF
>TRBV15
CATSRDLKGLNTEAFF
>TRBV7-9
CASSSVGETQYF
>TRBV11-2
CASSHSNRGRDEQYF
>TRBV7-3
CASSDDRGRESNYGYTF
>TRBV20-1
CSASQMTGNGYEQYF
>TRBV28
CASRLGDWVLGSYNEQFF
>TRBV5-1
CASSLVPAGGSYNEQFF
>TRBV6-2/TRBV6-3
CASSYRGVPTDTQYF
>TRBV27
CASSWGLPVANEQFF
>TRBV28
CASSARDGTGELFF
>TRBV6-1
CASTEMASAGGELFF
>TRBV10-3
CAISAGNEAFF
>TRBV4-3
CASSQDRGQPQHF
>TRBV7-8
CASSRFGPNTGELFF
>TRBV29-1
CSVHLGVGVYEQYF
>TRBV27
CASSTPGGNEQYF
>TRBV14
CASSLLKGLDGTQYF
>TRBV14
CASSQFGGLSSYEQYF
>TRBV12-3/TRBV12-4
CASSSGGSANEQFF
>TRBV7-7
CASSVAQGDYEQYF
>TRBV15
CATSREREIGYEQYF
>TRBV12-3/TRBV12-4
CAICLTGTAARNTGELFF
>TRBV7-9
CASSLVVGDTEAFF